This TCR beta chain comes out of a study of human T cells and chemical hapten exposure. This clonotype turned up a few times. The CDR3 has 13 residues. Trimming cost V 10 bases and J 2 bases, with 12 bases left between them. CDR1 and CDR2 (germline): MNHEY, SVGEGT. Individual cDNA molecules (in the library) carried attached unique molecular identifiers. Using its own MiXCR run on the RACE reads, TCRdb lists one record per CDR3 protein. The sample has 150,000 or so distinct CDR3 sequences; approximately 14% are singletons. Described time point: patch test 1, 2 weeks after DPC sensitization. Treatment described: therapeutic diphenylcyclopropenone sensitization with weekly scalp DPC. Blood was collected ahead of every patch test applied.

The sample was whole blood, taken in connection with sensitization to the hapten diphenylcyclopropenone (DPC). This rearrangement joins TRBV6-2 or TRBV6-3 to TRBJ1-5, with D hard to call. The clonotype originates from a woman aged 25 to 39 with alopecia areata. Some clones in this sample may be carry-over from other donors' samples. The CDR3 sequence: CATLGRGNQPQHF. The DNA of the CDR3 is TGTGCCACCCTCGGTCGGGGCAATCAGCCCCAGCATTTT.